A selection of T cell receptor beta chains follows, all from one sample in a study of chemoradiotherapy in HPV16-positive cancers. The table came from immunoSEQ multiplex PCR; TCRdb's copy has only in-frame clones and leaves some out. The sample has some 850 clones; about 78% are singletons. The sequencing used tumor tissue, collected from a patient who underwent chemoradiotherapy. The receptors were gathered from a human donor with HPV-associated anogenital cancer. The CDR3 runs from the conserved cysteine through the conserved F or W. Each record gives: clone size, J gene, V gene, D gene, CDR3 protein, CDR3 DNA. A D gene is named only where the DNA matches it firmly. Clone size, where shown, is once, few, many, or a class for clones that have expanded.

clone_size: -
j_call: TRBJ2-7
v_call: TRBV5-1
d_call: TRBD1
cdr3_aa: CASQLNRGAYEQYF
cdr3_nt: TGCGCCAGCCAACTAAACAGGGGAGCCTACGAGCAGTACTTC

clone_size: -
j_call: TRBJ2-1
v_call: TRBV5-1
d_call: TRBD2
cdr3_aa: CASSLSSGGHNEQFF
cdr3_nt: TGCGCCAGCAGCTTGTCGAGCGGGGGGCACAATGAGCAGTTCTTC

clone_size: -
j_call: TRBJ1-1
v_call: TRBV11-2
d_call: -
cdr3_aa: CASSSFLGGTEAFF
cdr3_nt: TGTGCCAGCAGCTCCTTCCTGGGGGGTACTGAAGCTTTCTTT

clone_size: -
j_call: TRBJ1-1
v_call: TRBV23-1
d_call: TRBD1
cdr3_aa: CASRPHRGSCVGAFF
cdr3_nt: TGCGCCAGCAGACCTCACAGGGGATCGTGTGTGGGAGCTTTCTTT

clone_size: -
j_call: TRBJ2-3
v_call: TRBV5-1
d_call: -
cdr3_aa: CASSLRESPDTQYF
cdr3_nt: TGCGCCAGCAGCCTTAGGGAGAGCCCAGATACGCAGTATTTT

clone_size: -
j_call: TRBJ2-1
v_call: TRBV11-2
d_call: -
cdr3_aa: CASSLRNSNEQFF
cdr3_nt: TGTGCCAGCAGCCTCCGTAACTCCAATGAGCAGTTCTTC

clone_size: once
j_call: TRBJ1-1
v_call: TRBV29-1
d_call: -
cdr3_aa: CSVVFGDRSVNTEAFF
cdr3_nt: TGCAGCGTTGTCTTTGGGGACCGTTCCGTGAACACTGAAGCTTTCTTT

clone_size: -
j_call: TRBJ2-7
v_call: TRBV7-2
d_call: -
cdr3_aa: CASSSPWGGAPYEQYF
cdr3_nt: TGTGCCAGCAGCTCGCCCTGGGGGGGGGCCCCCTACGAGCAGTACTTC

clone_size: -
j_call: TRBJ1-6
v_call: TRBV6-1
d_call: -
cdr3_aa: CASSEAPGANSPLHF
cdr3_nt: TGTGCCAGCAGTGAAGCGCCAGGGGCGAATTCACCCCTCCACTTT

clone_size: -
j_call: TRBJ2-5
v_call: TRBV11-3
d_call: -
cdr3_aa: CASSLGKFTESKETQYF
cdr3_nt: TGTGCCAGCAGCTTAGGGAAATTTACAGAGTCAAAAGAGACCCAGTACTTC